This T cell receptor (beta chain) was sequenced during a study of beta chain features in type 1 diabetes. With 5 bases removed from V and 5 bases from J, the gap between germline ends came to 12 bases. In germline, CDR1 is SGHDN, CDR2 FVKESK. The CDR3 is made up of 14 amino acids. Of the isolated RNA, all was reverse transcribed, and so the sequenced material was expressed TCRB transcripts. Only in-frame clones appear in the TCRdb table, and some are missing; sequencing was by immunoSEQ multiplex PCR. This table has roughly 450,000 clones, roughly 11% appearing once. Sequences were obtained from naive CD4+ T cells from blood. J is TRBJ2-2 and V is TRBV14; TRBD1 is a possible D gene (6 bases). The TCR sequence derives from a woman younger than 30 in good health. The CDR3 DNA reads TGTGCCAGCAGCGTACAGGGATATACCGGGGAGCTGTTTTTT. Its protein product is CASSVQGYTGELFF.